These 25 T cell receptor beta chains share one sample of origin, sequenced in a study of Ad26.COV2.S vaccination and SARS-CoV-2 variants. Regarding treatment: around 19 received Ad26.COV2.S at low or high dose, single or two shots; about 5 received placebo; per-sample allocation not given. Collection of samples fell on day 63 after the first vaccine or placebo injection. Sequencing was performed with immunoSEQ multiplex PCR; in TCRdb, only in-frame clones are kept and a portion is missing. The sample contains some 640,000 clones, more than 70% of which appear only once. The sample in question was peripheral blood, obtained in a trial of Ad26.COV2.S vaccine versus placebo. The source of these receptors is a person aged 18-65 years who received the Ad26.COV2.S COVID-19 vaccine or a placebo.

The V gene is TRBV7-9, the J gene TRBJ1-2; D is uncertain. Germline CDR1 SEHNR, CDR2 FQNEAQ (reference sequence). Trimming shortened V by 5 bases and J by 4 bases, and 17 bases separated the two germline ends. The CDR3 extends over 15 amino acids. In nucleotides, the CDR3 is TGTGCCAGCAGCCCCACCTCATGGCCTCTCTATGGCTACACCTTC. Its protein product is CASSPTSWPLYGYTF.

The DNA of the CDR3 is TGTGCCACCAGTGATTCCCGCTTCAGCGGGCAGTTCTTC. Translated, it gives CATSDSRFSGQFF. The chain uses TRBV24-1 and TRBJ2-1, with D perhaps TRBD2 (5 bases). V shed 2 bases and J shed 12 bases, with 13 bases lying between them. From germline, CDR1 is KGHDR and CDR2 SFDVKD. This CDR3 comprises 13 residues.

V usage is TRBV18 and J usage is TRBJ2-2; D is unclear. The length of the CDR3 is 16 residues. Germline CDR1 is KGHSH and CDR2 is LQKENI. V dropped 3 bases and J dropped 0 bases, with 11 bases sitting between them. DNA of the CDR3: TGTGCCAGCTCACCCCGAGACATCGCGAACACCGGGGAGCTGTTTTTT. Translating gives CASSPRDIANTGELFF.

The CDR3 DNA is TGTGCCAGCAGCTTAGGGCCGGAGCGATACAATGAGCAGTTCTTC. Translated: CASSLGPERYNEQFF. The chain carries TRBV7-8 and TRBJ2-1; D not resolved. The CDR3 sequence is 15 residues long. From germline, CDR1 is SGHVS and CDR2 FQNEAQ. V was cut by 1 base and J by 4 bases, with 11 bases left in between.

The chain links TRBV15 to TRBJ1-2; 12 bases agree with TRBD1. Germline-derived CDR1 and CDR2 are LNHNV and YYDKDF (reference sequence). V lost 6 bases, J lost 7 bases, and 6 bases stayed unmatched. This CDR3 is built from 14 residues. The CDR3 loop is CATRGGDRGLGYTF. The CDR3, as DNA: TGTGCCACCAGGGGAGGGGACAGGGGGCTTGGCTACACCTTC.

The chain has TRBV5-1 and TRBJ2-5, with 12 positions matching TRBD2. CDR1 SGHRS and CDR2 YFSETQ come from the germline V gene. The CDR3 contains 14 residues. Trimming at V came to 4 bases and at J to 4 bases, leaving 2 bases not matched to a gene. The CDR3 region has the DNA TGCGCCAGCAGCACGGGACTAGCGGGAGAGACCCAGTACTTC. As protein: CASSTGLAGETQYF.

V gene TRBV19 combines with J gene TRBJ1-5, with TRBD1 identical over 7 bases. The V segment lost 3 bases and the J segment 3 bases; nucleotides outside the gene matches: 5. This CDR3 contains 15 residues. In germline, CDR1 is LNHDA, CDR2 SQIVND (reference sequence). The CDR3 DNA follows: TGTGCCAGTAGTATCCCAGGGGGATACAATCAGCCCCAGCATTTT. Amino acid sequence: CASSIPGGYNQPQHF.

The V call is TRBV9, the J call TRBJ2-5, with 8 bases matching TRBD1. The germline gives CDR1 SGDLS, CDR2 YYNGEE. There are 14 residues in the CDR3. Trimming removed 4 bases from V and 2 bases from J; junction bases left unmatched: 4. This CDR3 is CASSSGTGQETQYF. The CDR3 DNA reads TGTGCCAGCAGCTCCGGGACAGGTCAAGAGACCCAGTACTTC.

The chain employs TRBV7-6 and TRBJ2-7; D uncertain. The V end was cut by 1 base, the J end by 4 bases, with 8 bases between. CDR3 length: 13 residues. In germline, CDR1 is SGHVS, CDR2 FNYEAQ. The CDR3 sequence is CASSLVISYEQYF. CDR3 nucleotide sequence: TGTGCCAGCAGCTTAGTCATAAGTTACGAGCAGTACTTC.

This clone was recorded once. Other DNA variants within this sample encode the same CDR3. V gene TRBV30 combines with J gene TRBJ1-1; D is undetermined. V lost 0 bases and J 5 bases, leaving 4 bases between the germline ends. The CDR3 has 11 residues. Looked up from germline, CDR1 is GTSNPN and CDR2 is SVGIG (reference sequence). The CDR3 coding sequence is TGTGCCTGGAGTGTTGGGACTGAAGCTTTCTTT. Amino acids: CAWSVGTEAFF.

This sequence joins TRBV5-5 and TRBJ1-2; TRBD1 is a possible D gene (6 bases). The V end was cut by 3 bases, the J end by 4 bases, with 10 bases between. The length of the CDR3 is 13 residues. Looked up from germline, CDR1 is SGHKS and CDR2 is YYEKEE (reference sequence). Here the CDR3 reads CASSSGAFYGYTF. DNA for the CDR3: TGTGCCAGCAGCTCAGGGGCGTTCTATGGCTACACCTTC.

The chain couples TRBV27 to TRBJ1-1; 7 bases are a match to TRBD1. Germline-derived CDR1 and CDR2 are MNHEY and SMNVEV (reference sequence). After removal of 0 bases from V and 4 bases from J, the junction contained 11 bases not matched to a gene. The CDR3 contains 17 residues. CDR3 sequence reads: CASSLSISQGRSTEAFF. CDR3 sequence (DNA): TGTGCCAGCAGTTTATCGATCTCACAGGGGCGGAGCACTGAAGCTTTCTTT.

The chain joins TRBV7-2 to TRBJ2-7; D ambiguous. V lost 3 bases and J lost 9, with 18 bases in between. This CDR3 is 14 amino acids long. CDR1 and CDR2 from the germline V gene are SGHTA and FQGNSA. The CDR3 sequence: CASSFSSQAAWQYF. As DNA, the CDR3 is TGTGCCAGCAGCTTTTCGTCCCAGGCCGCGTGGCAGTACTTC.

The J gene is TRBJ1-4, the V gene TRBV2, with D perhaps matching TRBD1 (5 bases). Germline V gene data show CDR1 as SNHLY and CDR2 as FYNNEI. The CDR3 loop spans 16 amino acids. V lost 5 bases and J lost 7, with 20 bases in between. CDR3 DNA: TGTGCCAGCAGTTCTAGGTCAGGGAATGTAGGTGAAAAACTGTTTTTT. Its translation is CASSSRSGNVGEKLFF.

The sample holds a few counts of this clone. The chain combines TRBV5-1 with TRBJ2-3, with TRBD1 matching over 7 bases. CDR3 length: 18 amino acids. CDR1 is SGHRS and CDR2 is YFSETQ in the germline V gene. Trimming took 0 bases from V and 1 from J; bases not matched to a gene: 11. The CDR3 DNA reads TGCGCCAGCAGCTTGGGACAGGGAAGTTATAAAGGCACAGATACGCAGTATTTT. It codes for CASSLGQGSYKGTDTQYF. Together with reference TRBV5-1 and TRBJ2-3, the CDR3 gives the full variable domain: KAGVTQTPRYLIKTRGQQVTLSCSPISGHRSVSWYQQTPGQGLQFLFEYFSETQRNKGNFPGRFSGRQFSNSRSEMNVSTLELGDSALYLCASSLGQGSYKGTDTQYFGPGTRLTVL.

The gene calls are TRBV2 and TRBJ1-1; D is uncertain. Per the germline V gene, CDR1 is SNHLY and CDR2 is FYNNEI. V lost 4 bases and J 2 bases, leaving 17 bases between the germline ends. The CDR3 runs 16 residues. CDR3 in DNA: TGTGCCAGCAGTGGTACCAGGTCAAGACTTAACACTGAAGCTTTCTTT. Translation: CASSGTRSRLNTEAFF.

V and J are TRBV18 and TRBJ2-3; 12 bases are a match to TRBD1. Unmatched junction bases numbered 14, after V lost 4 bases and J lost 6 bases. CDR1 is KGHSH, CDR2 LQKENI, per germline. CDR3 size: 18 residues. In DNA form, the CDR3 reads TGTGCCAGCTCACGTACTACCGGGACAGGGGGCTTGCGGGATACGCAGTATTTT. Protein: CASSRTTGTGGLRDTQYF.

V gene TRBV10-3 combines with J gene TRBJ2-7, with 11 bases identical to TRBD1. The germline gives CDR1 ENHRY, CDR2 SYGVKD. V shed 6 bases, J shed 7 bases, and the junction held 8 bases outside the gene matches. There are 14 residues in the CDR3. The CDR3 spells CAIRTGTGGSEQYF. CDR3 coding DNA: TGTGCCATCAGAACCGGGACAGGGGGGAGTGAGCAGTACTTC.

The genes are TRBV5-6 and TRBJ1-1; D is possibly TRBD1 (5 bases). This CDR3 is built from 15 residues. The germline CDR1 and CDR2 sequences are SGHDT and YYEEEE. The V end was cut by 1 base, the J end by 6 bases, with 16 bases between. CDR3 coding DNA: TGTGCCAGCAGCTTGTTTAATGTTGGGGGAGCTGAAGCTTTCTTT. Translating it yields CASSLFNVGGAEAFF. Full variable domain (outside the CDR3, taken from reference TRBV5-6 and TRBJ1-1): DAGVTQSPTHLIKTRGQQVTLRCSPKSGHDTVSWYQQALGQGPQFIFQYYEEEERQRGNFPDRFSGHQFPNYSSELNVNALLLGDSALYLCASSLFNVGGAEAFFGQGTRLTVV.

The chain is built from TRBV5-6 and TRBJ1-1, with a tentative D call TRBD1 (6 bases). The CDR3 spans 13 residues. V lost 8 bases, J lost 6 bases, and 17 bases lay in between. Germline V gene data show CDR1 as SGHDT and CDR2 as YYEEEE. In DNA, the CDR3 is TGTGCCAGTTCTTTACAGGGAGGGGCTGAAGCTTTCTTT. Translated: CASSLQGGAEAFF.

The chain is built from TRBV2 and TRBJ2-2; no clear D gene. Germline V CDR1 and CDR2: SNHLY, FYNNEI. Trimming left V 8 bases short and J 1 base short, with 8 bases between. The CDR3 consists of 13 residues. Here the CDR3 DNA reads TGTGCCAGCGGGCCCCAGAACACCGGGGAGCTGTTTTTT. It translates to CASGPQNTGELFF. Based on the CDR3 plus reference TRBV2 and TRBJ2-2, the full variable domain is EPEVTQTPSHQVTQMGQEVILRCVPISNHLYFYWYRQILGQKVEFLVSFYNNEISEKSEIFDDQFSVERPDGSNFTLKIRSTKLEDSAMYFCASGPQNTGELFFGEGSRLTVL.

The CDR3 here is CAWSTTGINQPQHF. In DNA, the CDR3 is TGTGCCTGGAGCACCACAGGGATCAATCAGCCCCAGCATTTT. The J gene is TRBJ1-5, the V gene TRBV30, with D possibly matching TRBD1 (6 bases). The CDR3 has 14 amino acids. CDR1 GTSNPN and CDR2 SVGIG come from the germline V gene (reference sequence). Trimming cost V 3 bases and J 3 bases, with 12 bases left between them.

CDR3 DNA sequence: TGTGCCAGCAGCGCCCGGGACAGGAAGGTTACAAGCTCTGGGGCCAACGTCCTGACTTTC. Its protein is CASSARDRKVTSSGANVLTF. V usage is TRBV9 and J usage is TRBJ2-6, with TRBD1 matching over 8 bases. Germline values: CDR1 SGDLS, CDR2 YYNGEE. The CDR3 extends over 20 amino acids. With 3 bases clipped from V and 0 bases from J, the junction kept 14 bases outside the gene matches.

The gene calls are TRBV4-3 and TRBJ1-6; D unclear. This CDR3 region has 14 residues. The germline V gene has CDR1 LGHNA and CDR2 YSLEER. V lost 1 base to trimming and J lost 10 bases, with 11 bases between them. The DNA of the CDR3 is TGCGCCAGCAGCCAAGTTCTTGGAATCTCACCCCTCCACTTT. This encodes CASSQVLGISPLHF.

The table lists this clone with a count of one. J is TRBJ1-5 and V is TRBV5-8; D uncertain. Deletions cut 2 bases from V and 2 bases from J, with 2 bases between. Germline V gene data show CDR1 as SGHTS and CDR2 as YDEGEE. The CDR3 has 12 residues. The CDR3 region has the DNA TGTGCCAGCAGCTTCCGCAATCAGCCCCAGCATTTT. Encoded protein: CASSFRNQPQHF.